The source of this TCR beta chain is a study of T cells after posttransplantation cyclophosphamide (dated by TCRdb to about 2016). For the study in its entirety: T cell repertoire reconstitution was tracked by TRB sequencing after myeloablative bone marrow transplantation in which posttransplantation cyclophosphamide was used as GVHD prophylaxis. Public TRB sequences were searched against a database of over 3,500 sequences associated with responses to pathogens, tumor antigens, self-antigens and alloantigens. TRA and TRB clonality were tightly correlated in eight to ten samples, so subsequent TCR analyses focused on TRB only. Blood from all 35 or so PTCy patients with 1-year posttransplant specimens was subjected to TRB sequencing. In 3 patients, TRB sequencing was also performed on up to roughly 3 more blood samples taken 2 to 5.2 years after transplant, and in 4 patients, pretransplant blood was also TRB-sequenced. Samples from some 33 PTCy-treated patients and over 15 related bone marrow donors of those patients were subjected to antigen receptor sequencing. Study-level results and caveats: Donor-recipient similarity was low at 1-2 months but rose over the first year, and later blood repertoires were often dominated by donor CD8+ memory clones. The TRB repertoires of T cells infiltrating skin or the GI tract showed only limited overlap with the TRB repertoires found in blood. Across approximately 41 patients, TRB clonality was highly associated with recipient CMV seropositivity and CMV reactivation, and PTCy diversity was similar to diversity in CNI/methotrexate controls.

Genomic DNA was used for TRB sequencing, which was performed with the immunoSEQ assay at survey resolution or with the hsTCRB kit. In the authors' own workflow: Initial read processing used immunoSEQ software, and repertoire analyses used the LymphoSeq R package. Clonality was computed as 1 minus normalized Shannon entropy, and a Gini coefficient was also calculated for each TRB dataset. Phenotypes of unsorted samples were inferred by mapping TRB sequences from sorted subsets of the recipient or donor onto the same recipient's unsorted samples. Imported from immuneACCESS, the table was reduced by TCRdb to in-frame sequences with V and J called. These copies leave out some clones; in studies compared against another copy, an unresolved V gene accounts for under half, and the cause of the remainder is not known. The DNA gave D and trimming, while V, J and clone size come from that table. The sample includes around 50,000 clones, with around nine tenths observed a single time. 3% to 3.5% of the sample goes to the ten largest clones.

CDR1 and CDR2, looked up from the germline V gene, are MDHEN and SYDVKM. Trimming takes 6 bases from V and 6 bases from J, and the germline ends sit 23 bases apart. The CDR3 runs 16 amino acids, cysteine and phenylalanine included. CDR3 DNA is the only sequence kept; it has 48 bases, read in frame from the first base. A note on this clone: This clone's antigen is unknown. Base-call qualities are not available, and no considerably larger clone is one nucleotide away.

On the day of marrow donation, related bone marrow donors gave peripheral blood samples. Mononuclear cells from peripheral blood and bone marrow were separated by Ficoll-Hypaque density centrifugation and then cryopreserved. Sequenced input: PBMCs. This clonotype was sampled from a woman between 50 and 59 years old in good health and a related stem cell transplant donor. This chain is built from TRBV28 and TRBJ1-2; TRBD1 is possibly the D segment (5 matching bases). The DNA is TGTGCCAGCAGCCCCTACGGCGGGGGTTTTTTCAATGGCTACACCTTC. Its protein is CASSPYGGGFFNGYTF.